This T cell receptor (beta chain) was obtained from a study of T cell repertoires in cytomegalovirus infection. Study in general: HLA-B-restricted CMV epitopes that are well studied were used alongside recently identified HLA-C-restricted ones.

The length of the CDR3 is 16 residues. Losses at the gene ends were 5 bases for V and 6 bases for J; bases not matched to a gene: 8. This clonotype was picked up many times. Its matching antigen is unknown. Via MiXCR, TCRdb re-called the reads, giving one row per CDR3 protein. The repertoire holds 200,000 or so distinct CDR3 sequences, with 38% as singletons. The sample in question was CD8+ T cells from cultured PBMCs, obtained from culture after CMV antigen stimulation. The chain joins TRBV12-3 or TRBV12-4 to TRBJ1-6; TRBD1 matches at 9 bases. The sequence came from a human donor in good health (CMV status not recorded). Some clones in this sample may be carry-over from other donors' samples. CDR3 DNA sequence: TGTGCCAGCAGTCCTCGGACAGGGGAAGGTAATTCACCCCTCCACTTT. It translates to CASSPRTGEGNSPLHF.